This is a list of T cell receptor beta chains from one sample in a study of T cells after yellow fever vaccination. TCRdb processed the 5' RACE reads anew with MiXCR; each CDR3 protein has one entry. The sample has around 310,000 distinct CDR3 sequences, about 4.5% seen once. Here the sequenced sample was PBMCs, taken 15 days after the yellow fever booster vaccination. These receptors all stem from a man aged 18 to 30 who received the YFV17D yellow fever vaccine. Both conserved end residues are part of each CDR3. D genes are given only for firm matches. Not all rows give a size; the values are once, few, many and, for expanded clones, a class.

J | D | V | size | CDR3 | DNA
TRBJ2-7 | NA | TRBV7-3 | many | CASSLGARRGSYEQYF | TGTGCCAGCAGCTTAGGGGCCCGGCGGGGCTCCTACGAGCAGTACTTC
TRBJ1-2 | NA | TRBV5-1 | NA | CASSLPFEEFYGYTF | TGCGCCAGCAGCTTACCCTTCGAAGAATTCTATGGCTACACCTTC
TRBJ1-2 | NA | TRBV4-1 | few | CASSQGRGTAVYGYTF | TGCGCCAGCAGCCAGGGCCGGGGGACGGCGGTCTATGGCTACACCTTC
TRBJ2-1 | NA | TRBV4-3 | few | CASSQNLAGEQFF | TGCGCCAGCAGCCAAAATTTGGCTGGTGAGCAGTTCTTC
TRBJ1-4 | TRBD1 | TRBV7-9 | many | CASSRGQQNEKLFF | TGTGCCAGCAGCAGGGGACAGCAGAATGAAAAACTGTTTTTT
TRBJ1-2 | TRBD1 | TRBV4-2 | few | CASSLRAGGDNYGYTF | TGTGCCAGCAGCCTCCGGGCAGGGGGCGATAACTATGGCTACACCTTC
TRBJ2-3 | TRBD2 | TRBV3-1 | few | CASSQWTASGGATFTDTQYF | TGTGCCAGCAGCCAATGGACCGCCAGCGGGGGGGCTACGTTTACAGATACGCAGTATTTT
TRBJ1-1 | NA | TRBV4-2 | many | CASSPEGWGDTEAFF | TGTGCCAGCAGCCCCGAAGGATGGGGGGACACTGAAGCTTTCTTT
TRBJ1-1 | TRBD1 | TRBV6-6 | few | CASSYTRQGPNTEAFF | TGTGCCAGCAGTTACACCCGACAGGGACCGAACACTGAAGCTTTCTTT
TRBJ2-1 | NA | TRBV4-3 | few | CASSPYVEGNEQFF | TGCGCCAGCAGCCCCTATGTTGAGGGCAATGAGCAGTTCTTC
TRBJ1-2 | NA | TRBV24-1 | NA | CATSDMVVGSLKSYTF | TGTGCCACCAGTGATATGGTCGTGGGCAGCCTAAAATCCTACACCTTC
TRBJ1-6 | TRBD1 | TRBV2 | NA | CASSAGQGKTLHF | TGTGCCAGCAGTGCAGGACAGGGGAAGACCCTCCACTTT
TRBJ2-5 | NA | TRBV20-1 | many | CSAVRKTQYF | TGCAGTGCCGTCCGGAAGACCCAGTACTTC
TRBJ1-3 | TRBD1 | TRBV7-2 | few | CASSNTGTGASGNTIYF | TGTGCCAGCAGCAACACCGGGACAGGGGCCTCTGGAAACACCATATATTTT
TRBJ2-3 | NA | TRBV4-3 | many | CASSQRISSRDTQYF | TGCGCCAGCAGCCAACGAATTTCCTCCCGGGATACGCAGTATTTT
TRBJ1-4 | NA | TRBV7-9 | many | CASSLYVGVSEGKLFF | TGTGCCAGCAGCTTATATGTTGGTGTCTCGGAGGGAAAACTGTTTTTT
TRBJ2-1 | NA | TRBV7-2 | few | CASSSNFWGEDGQFF | TGTGCCAGCAGCTCAAATTTCTGGGGGGAAGATGGGCAGTTCTTC
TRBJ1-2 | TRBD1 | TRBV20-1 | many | CSARIRDRGNYGYTF | TGCAGTGCTAGAATCCGGGACAGGGGAAACTATGGCTACACCTTC
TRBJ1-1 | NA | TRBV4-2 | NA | CASSRERTLNTEAFF | TGTGCCAGCAGCAGGGAAAGGACATTGAACACTGAAGCTTTCTTT
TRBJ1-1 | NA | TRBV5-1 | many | CASSLDGLNTEAFF | TGCGCCAGCAGCTTGGACGGATTGAACACTGAAGCTTTCTTT
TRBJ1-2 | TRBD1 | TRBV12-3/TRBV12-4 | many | CASSLSHRGQSYTF | TGTGCCAGCAGTTTGTCCCACAGGGGGCAGAGCTACACCTTC
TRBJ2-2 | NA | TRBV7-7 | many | CASSQAVTRELFF | TGTGCTAGCAGCCAAGCGGTCACCAGGGAGCTGTTTTTT
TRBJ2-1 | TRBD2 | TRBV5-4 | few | CASSLSFGRGDEQFF | TGTGCCAGCAGCTTGTCCTTCGGGCGGGGGGATGAGCAGTTCTTC
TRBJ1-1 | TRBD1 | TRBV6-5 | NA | CASSSPGDREAFF | TGTGCCAGCAGTAGTCCCGGGGACAGGGAAGCTTTCTTT
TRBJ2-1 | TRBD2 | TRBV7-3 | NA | CASSYLAVSSYNEQFF | TGTGCCAGCAGCTACCTAGCGGTAAGCTCCTACAATGAGCAGTTCTTC
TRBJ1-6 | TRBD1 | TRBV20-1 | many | CSARDRQGGLPLHF | TGCAGTGCTAGAGATCGGCAGGGGGGCCTCCCCCTCCACTTT
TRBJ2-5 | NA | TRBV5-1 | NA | CASSAEGPGGETQYF | TGCGCCAGCAGCGCTGAGGGTCCAGGTGGAGAGACCCAGTACTTC
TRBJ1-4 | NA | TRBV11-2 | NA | CASSPLRGQGTNEKLFF | TGTGCCAGCAGCCCACTCCGTGGGCAGGGAACTAATGAAAAACTGTTTTTT
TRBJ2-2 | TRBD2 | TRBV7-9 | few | CASRGLAGDTGELFF | TGTGCCAGCAGGGGACTAGCGGGGGACACCGGGGAGCTGTTTTTT
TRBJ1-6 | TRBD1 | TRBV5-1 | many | CASRDRDYNSPLHF | TGCGCCAGCAGGGACAGGGACTATAATTCACCCCTCCACTTT
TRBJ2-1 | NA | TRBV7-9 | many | CASSFGVRLDEQFF | TGTGCCAGCAGCTTTGGCGTGAGGTTGGATGAGCAGTTCTTC
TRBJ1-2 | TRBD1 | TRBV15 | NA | CATSEGAGTRLGGYTF | TGTGCCACCAGCGAGGGGGCCGGGACACGATTAGGGGGCTACACCTTC
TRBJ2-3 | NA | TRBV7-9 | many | CASSLGQPSTDTQYF | TGTGCCAGCAGCTTAGGACAACCTAGCACAGATACGCAGTATTTT
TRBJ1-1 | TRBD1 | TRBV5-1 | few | CASSLGQGAAEAFF | TGCGCCAGCAGCTTGGGCCAGGGGGCGGCTGAAGCTTTCTTT
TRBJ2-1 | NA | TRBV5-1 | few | CASSLEPGTYNEQFF | TGCGCCAGCAGCTTGGAGCCAGGGACCTACAATGAGCAGTTCTTC
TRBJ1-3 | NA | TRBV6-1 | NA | CANGGWPGNTIYF | TGTGCCAACGGCGGTTGGCCTGGAAACACCATATATTTT
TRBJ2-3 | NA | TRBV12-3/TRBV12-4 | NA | CASTRGYTDTQYF | TGTGCCAGCACCCGGGGTTATACAGATACGCAGTATTTT
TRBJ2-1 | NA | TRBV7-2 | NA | CASSLVGAVNEEFF | TGTGCCAGCAGCTTAGTTGGGGCGGTCAATGAGGAGTTCTTC
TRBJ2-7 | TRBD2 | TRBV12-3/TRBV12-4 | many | CASSPSSGGNPYEQYF | TGTGCCAGCAGTCCCTCTAGCGGGGGCAATCCCTACGAGCAGTACTTC
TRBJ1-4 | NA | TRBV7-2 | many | CASSFKAGSEKLFF | TGTGCCAGCAGCTTTAAGGCCGGGTCGGAAAAACTGTTTTTT
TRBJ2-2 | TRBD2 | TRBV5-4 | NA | CASSLDVAGTNTGELFF | TGTGCCAGCAGCTTGGACGTAGCGGGGACGAACACCGGGGAGCTGTTTTTT
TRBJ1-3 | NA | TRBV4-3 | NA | CASSQGFKVSGNTIYF | TGCGCCAGCAGCCAAGGTTTTAAGGTCTCTGGAAACACCATATATTTT
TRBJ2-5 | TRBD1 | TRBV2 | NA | CASLNRGRRQTQYF | TGTGCCAGCCTTAACAGGGGGCGCCGACAGACCCAGTACTTC
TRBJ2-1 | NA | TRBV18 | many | CASSPVGKEQFF | TGTGCCAGCTCACCAGTGGGAAAGGAGCAGTTCTTC
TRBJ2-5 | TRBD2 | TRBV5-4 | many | CASSLAGSGGGPQETQYF | TGTGCCAGCAGCTTGGCCGGCAGCGGGGGTGGACCTCAAGAGACCCAGTACTTC
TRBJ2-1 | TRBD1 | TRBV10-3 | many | CAISESGQGSYNEQFF | TGTGCCATCAGTGAGTCGGGACAGGGGTCCTACAATGAGCAGTTCTTC
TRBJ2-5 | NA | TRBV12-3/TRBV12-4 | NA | CASSFGGSGETQYF | TGTGCCAGCAGTTTCGGGGGTAGCGGAGAGACCCAGTACTTC
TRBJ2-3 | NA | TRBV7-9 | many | CASGYPDTQYF | TGTGCCAGCGGATACCCAGATACGCAGTATTTT
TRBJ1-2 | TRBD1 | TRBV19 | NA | CASSRQGTDGYTF | TGTGCCAGTAGTAGACAGGGAACAGATGGCTACACCTTC
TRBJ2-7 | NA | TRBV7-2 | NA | CASRRGLGPYEQYF | TGTGCCAGCAGAAGGGGATTGGGACCCTACGAGCAGTACTTC
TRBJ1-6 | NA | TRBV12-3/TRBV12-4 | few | CASSFARVNSPLHF | TGTGCCAGCAGTTTTGCCAGGGTGAATTCACCCCTCCACTTT
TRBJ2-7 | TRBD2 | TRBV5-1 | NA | CASSSGLGGYEQYF | TGCGCCAGCAGCTCGGGACTAGGGGGCTACGAGCAGTACTTC